This T cell receptor beta chain derives from a study of T cells expressing NK-cell markers. Whole-study findings and limits: The leading position in the CD3+CD56-NKG2C+ fraction of a handful of donors also went to these clonotypes.

From the 5' RACE reads, TCRdb lists one entry per CDR3 protein and no DNA. This sample's clone table lists approximately 700 distinct CDR3 sequences. Germline-derived CDR1 and CDR2 are DFQATT and SNEGSKA (reference sequence). The CDR3 is 14 residues long. This clonotype ranks as medium-sized (0.01 to 0.1%) in terms of frequency. Its target is not known. Sequencing was done on a sample of blood T cells: a sorted CD56 or NKG2C T cell subset, CD4+ or CD8+ T cells, or bulk PBMC T cells (not recorded which). This sequence joins TRBV20-1 and TRBJ1-5; TCRdb indicates TRBD1, and absent DNA this call remains unverified. This TCR came from a woman in her forties or fifties in good health. The CDR3 sequence: CSARTGGDVQPQHF.